This passage covers 20 T cell receptor beta chains from one sample sequenced in a study of T cells after yellow fever vaccination. One entry per CDR3 protein, called by TCRdb with MiXCR from the 5' RACE reads. The sample contains some 160,000 distinct CDR3 sequences, 9.3% of which appear only once. The sample consisted of CD8+ T cells sorted from PBMCs, taken 45 days after the yellow fever booster vaccination. The receptors originated from a man aged 18 to 35 who received the YFV17D yellow fever vaccine.

This clonotype has more than one count but fewer than ten. The chain is built from TRBV7-2 and TRBJ1-1; 9 bases are shared with TRBD1. Losses at the gene ends were 5 bases for V and 4 bases for J; bases not matched to a gene: 5. Germline assignment: CDR1 SGHTA and CDR2 FQGNSA. This CDR3 contains 14 residues. DNA for the CDR3: TGTGCCAGCAGCCCAACAGGGGGCTTCACTGAAGCTTTCTTT. Translation gives CASSPTGGFTEAFF.

This chain links TRBV19 with TRBJ1-5, with no clear D. The CDR3 has 13 residues. V was clipped by 5 bases and J by 7 bases, with 12 bases between them. Germline V gene lookup returns CDR1 LNHDA and CDR2 SQIVND (reference sequence). This chain's CDR3 is CASSSTPGQPQHF. The DNA of the CDR3 is TGTGCCAGTAGTTCCACCCCGGGGCAGCCCCAGCATTTT.

The genes are TRBV4-3 and TRBJ1-1; no clear D. Germline V gene lookup returns CDR1 LGHNA and CDR2 YSLEER. V was clipped by 1 base and J by 2 bases, with 11 bases between them. The CDR3 totals 15 residues. The CDR3, as DNA: TGCGCCAGCAGCCAAGTGGCAGCCTCAAACACTGAAGCTTTCTTT. Protein: CASSQVAASNTEAFF.

The table lists this clonotype with a few counts. The V gene is TRBV4-1, the J gene TRBJ2-7; 7 bases align to TRBD1. This CDR3 comprises 15 residues. Per the germline V gene, CDR1 is MGHRA and CDR2 is YSYEKL. Trimming cost V 1 base and J 2 bases; bases outside gene matches: 5. The CDR3 loop is CASSQGAGGPYEQYF. CDR3 coding DNA: TGCGCCAGCAGCCAAGGTGCAGGGGGTCCCTACGAGCAGTACTTC.

There are a few counts of this clonotype. The chain links TRBV7-8 to TRBJ2-1, with unresolved D. V was cut by 5 bases and J by 10 bases, with 9 bases left in between. The CDR3 extends over 11 amino acids. Germline lookup yields CDR1 SGHVS and CDR2 FQNEAQ. The CDR3 DNA follows: TGTGCCAGCAGCCAGCGAGTGGAGCAGTTCTTC. This gives the protein CASSQRVEQFF. Using reference TRBV7-8 and TRBJ2-1 for the parts outside the CDR3, the full variable domain is GAGVSQSPRYKVAKRGQDVALRCDPISGHVSLFWYQQALGQGPEFLTYFQNEAQLDKSGLPSDRFFAERPEGSVSTLKIQRTQQEDSAVYLCASSQRVEQFFGPGTRLTVL.

A few counts support this clonotype. One end of the junction varies from germline; a read error may be responsible. V usage is TRBV7-7 and J usage is TRBJ1-1, with TRBD1 as a possible D gene (5 bases). The length of the CDR3 is 14 residues. Germline V lookup: CDR1 SSHAT, CDR2 FNYEAQ (reference sequence). The CDR3 coding sequence is TGTGCTAGCAGCCCCCTCGACAGAAACACTGAAGCTTTCTTT. Translated, it gives CASSPLDRNTEAFF.

This clonotype was counted at least ten times. The J gene is TRBJ1-1, the V gene TRBV6-6, with D possibly being TRBD1 (5 bases). This CDR3 spans 12 amino acids. Germline values: CDR1 MNHNY, CDR2 SVGAGI (reference sequence). Trimming took off 9 bases at V and 2 bases at J, with 10 bases between the two ends. The CDR3 reads CASKTGNTEAFF. The CDR3 coding sequence is TGTGCCAGTAAAACAGGCAACACTGAAGCTTTCTTT.

This clonotype was detected only a few times. The chain recombines TRBV12-3 or TRBV12-4 with TRBJ2-5; D may be TRBD1 or TRBD2 (5 bases each). V was cut by 10 bases and J by 5 bases, with 17 bases left in between. There are 13 residues in the CDR3. This CDR3 reads CATQKGWGETQYF. DNA of the CDR3: TGTGCCACCCAAAAGGGGTGGGGGGAGACCCAGTACTTC.

This chain links TRBV6-2 or TRBV6-3 with TRBJ2-7; 7 nucleotides align to TRBD1. The V and J ends lost 6 bases and 3 bases, in that order; junction bases with no gene match: 8. CDR1 and CDR2 (germline): MNHEY, SVGEGT. This CDR3 has 14 amino acids. CDR3 bases: TGTGCCAGCAGACATCGGGACAGCAACTACGAGCAGTACTTC. Residues: CASRHRDSNYEQYF.

The genes are TRBV11-2 and TRBJ2-1; maybe TRBD2 (5 bases). CDR3 length: 14 residues. The V gene lost 1 base and the J gene lost 12 bases, with 16 bases spanning the gap. Germline values: CDR1 SGHAT, CDR2 FQNNGV. The CDR3 spells CASSLGTAIKGQFF. The CDR3, as DNA: TGTGCCAGCAGCTTAGGGACTGCCATTAAGGGGCAGTTCTTC.

V gene TRBV20-1 combines with J gene TRBJ2-3, with D maybe TRBD2 (6 bases). Germline CDR1 reads DFQATT; CDR2 reads SNEGSKA (reference sequence). The V end lost 2 bases, the J end lost 4 bases, and 13 bases lay between the germline ends. This CDR3 region has 14 residues. CDR3 bases: TGCAGTGCTAGAAACCATCGGGGGTCAGATACGCAGTATTTT. Its translation: CSARNHRGSDTQYF.

This clonotype was seen only a few times. The chain joins TRBV11-2 to TRBJ2-2; D remains unclear. The CDR3 is made up of 13 amino acids. CDR1 is SGHAT and CDR2 is FQNNGV in the germline V gene. Trimming removed 3 bases from V and 4 bases from J, with 6 bases in between. This chain's CDR3 is CASSFGSTGELFF. CDR3 sequence (DNA): TGTGCCAGCAGCTTCGGCAGCACCGGGGAGCTGTTTTTT.

There are a few counts of this clonotype. The chain has TRBV7-2 and TRBJ1-5, with TRBD1 as a possible D gene (6 bases). The CDR3 length is 16 residues. Germline V gives CDR1 SGHTA, CDR2 FQGNSA. V was cut by 5 bases and J by 4 bases, with 18 bases left in between. Written as DNA, the CDR3 is TGTGCCAGCAGCCCCTGGGGTACAGGGACTAATCAGCCCCAGCATTTT. Residues: CASSPWGTGTNQPQHF.

This sequence joins TRBV28 and TRBJ1-5; possible D gene TRBD1, 5 bases. Germline loops: CDR1 MDHEN, CDR2 SYDVKM. Trimming removed 6 bases from V and 2 bases from J, with 17 bases in between. The CDR3 length is 16 residues. The CDR3 protein is CASSHIRVGGNQPQHF. DNA of the CDR3: TGTGCCAGCAGCCATATACGTGTGGGGGGCAATCAGCCCCAGCATTTT.

The CDR3 nucleotides are TGCGCCAGCAGCCAAGCACCTCGGGCCAGGGATAATTCACCCCTCCACTTT. This translates into CASSQAPRARDNSPLHF. The chain carries TRBV4-1 and TRBJ1-6; possible D gene TRBD1, 5 bases. Germline CDR1 reads MGHRA; CDR2 reads YSYEKL. The CDR3 totals 17 residues. The V end lost 1 base, the J end lost 5 bases, and 15 bases lay between the germline ends.

This clonotype was seen only a few times. The chain couples TRBV27 to TRBJ2-3; maybe TRBD2 (7 bases). This CDR3 has 15 amino acids. Germline V gives CDR1 MNHEY, CDR2 SMNVEV (reference sequence). The ends were cut back, 0 bases at V and 5 bases at J, with 12 bases in the middle. The CDR3 spells CASSLSRRGLDTQYF. The CDR3 DNA reads as TGTGCCAGCAGTTTATCCCGGCGGGGGCTAGATACGCAGTATTTT.

This clonotype was observed a few times. CDR3 in DNA: TGTGCCAGCGGGGGGCCGGGCCCCAGGGAGCAGTACGTC. It translates to CASGGPGPREQYV. The V gene is TRBV6-2 or TRBV6-3, the J gene TRBJ2-7; TRBD1 or TRBD2 may be the D gene (6 bases each). V lost 8 bases and J lost 7, with 18 bases in between. The CDR3 contains 13 residues. Germline assignment: CDR1 MNHEY and CDR2 SVGEGT.

The chain carries TRBV4-3 and TRBJ1-2; 9 nucleotides line up with TRBD1. Trimming at V came to 1 base and at J to 5 bases, leaving 2 bases not matched to a gene. This CDR3 is 14 amino acids long. Germline values: CDR1 LGHNA, CDR2 YSLEER. The CDR3 DNA follows: TGCGCCAGCAGCCAAGCCGGGACAGGGTATGGCTACACCTTC. This encodes CASSQAGTGYGYTF.

This clonotype has a handful of counts. The chain couples TRBV7-9 to TRBJ1-5; 7 bases are shared with TRBD1. CDR3 length: 16 residues. Trimming at V came to 5 bases and at J to 0 bases, leaving 7 bases not matched to a gene. Germline V gene sequence: CDR1 SEHNR, CDR2 FQNEAQ (reference sequence). CDR3 sequence (DNA): TGTGCCAGCAGCGGCGACAGGGATTATAGCAATCAGCCCCAGCATTTT. Encoded protein: CASSGDRDYSNQPQHF.

The chain carries TRBV11-2 and TRBJ2-1; D is undetermined. This CDR3 is 13 amino acids long. The V and J ends lost 3 bases and 2 bases respectively, with 5 bases between them. Per the germline V gene, CDR1 is SGHAT and CDR2 is FQNNGV. The CDR3 spells CASSFLAYNEQFF. The DNA of the CDR3 is TGTGCCAGCAGCTTTCTCGCCTACAATGAGCAGTTCTTC.